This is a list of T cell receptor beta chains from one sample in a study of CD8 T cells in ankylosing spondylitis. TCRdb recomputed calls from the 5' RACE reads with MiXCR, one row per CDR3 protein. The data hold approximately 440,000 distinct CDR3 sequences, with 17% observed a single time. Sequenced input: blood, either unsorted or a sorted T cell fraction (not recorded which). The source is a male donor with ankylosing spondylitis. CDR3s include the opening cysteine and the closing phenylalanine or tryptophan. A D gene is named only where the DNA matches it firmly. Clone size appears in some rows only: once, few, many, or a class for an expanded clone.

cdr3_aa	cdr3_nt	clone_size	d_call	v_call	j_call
CASSQNSGGGTDTQYF	TGTGCCAGCAGCCAGAATAGCGGGGGAGGCACAGATACGCAGTATTTT	-	TRBD2	TRBV4-2	TRBJ2-3
CASRGELAQYF	TGTGCCAGCCGTGGGGAGTTGGCCCAGTACTTC	-	-	TRBV6-2/TRBV6-3	TRBJ2-5
CSVWTDPSSYEQYF	TGCAGCGTATGGACAGACCCCAGCTCCTACGAGCAGTACTTC	-	-	TRBV29-1	TRBJ2-7
CASSLGDRSIREQYF	TGTGCCAGCAGCTTAGGGGACAGATCCATACGCGAGCAGTACTTC	-	TRBD1	TRBV7-2	TRBJ2-7
CASSSPERANYGYTF	TGTGCCAGCAGTTCACCCGAGCGAGCTAACTATGGCTACACCTTC	many	-	TRBV12-3/TRBV12-4	TRBJ1-2
CASSLEDRRNTEAFF	TGCGCCAGCAGCTTGGAGGACAGGAGGAACACTGAAGCTTTCTTT	many	TRBD1	TRBV5-1	TRBJ1-1
CASSVGVHRTDTQYF	TGTGCCAGCAGCGTCGGCGTCCACCGCACAGATACGCAGTATTTT	-	-	TRBV9	TRBJ2-3
CSVVGPIDTQYF	TGCAGCGTGGTCGGACCCATAGATACGCAGTATTTT	-	-	TRBV29-1	TRBJ2-3
CASSTQGVFTDTQYF	TGTGCCAGCAGTACACAGGGGGTTTTCACAGATACGCAGTATTTT	-	TRBD1	TRBV28	TRBJ2-3
CASALAGEDTQYF	TGCGCCAGCGCACTAGCAGGAGAGGATACGCAGTATTTT	few	-	TRBV5-1	TRBJ2-3